This entry lists 8 T cell receptor beta chains sequenced from one sample in a study of T cells in Graves' hyperthyroidism and ophthalmopathy. Template material for amplifying TCR beta CDR3 regions consisted of RNA transcripts. When the TCR CDR3 underwent first-round RT-PCR, the HTBI primer set was used. TCRdb analysed the multiplex PCR reads with MiXCR anew, one entry per CDR3 protein. The data show a few hundred thousand distinct CDR3 sequences, more than 15% seen once. Sequenced material: blood. The receptors come from a woman in her thirties with Graves' hyperthyroidism.

This clonotype was seen a few times. The chain carries TRBV6-1 and TRBJ1-1; 7 bases fit TRBD1. With 5 bases clipped from V and 2 bases from J, the junction kept 5 bases outside the gene matches. CDR1 MNHNS and CDR2 SASEGT come from the germline V gene. This CDR3 is built from 14 residues. CDR3 coding DNA: TGTGCCAGCAGTATGGGACAGAGAAACACTGAAGCTTTCTTT. It is translated as CASSMGQRNTEAFF.

The V gene is TRBV6-1, the J gene TRBJ2-1; TRBD2 might be the D (5 bases). V was shortened by 8 bases and J by 8 bases, with 7 bases between the two germline ends. This CDR3 contains 10 residues. Germline values: CDR1 MNHNS, CDR2 SASEGT. The chain's CDR3 is CASGGYEQFF. The DNA of the CDR3 is TGTGCCAGCGGCGGGTATGAGCAGTTCTTC.

This clonotype was seen repeatedly, ten times or more. The chain carries TRBV7-2 and TRBJ2-1, with 8 bases lining up with TRBD2. The CDR3 spans 17 residues. Trimming took 3 bases from V and 2 from J; bases not matched to a gene: 9. CDR1 SGHTA and CDR2 FQGNSA come from the germline V gene. The CDR3, as DNA: TGTGCCAGCAGCTTCCCCAACCACGGGAGGGCCTACAATGAGCAGTTCTTC. Protein: CASSFPNHGRAYNEQFF.

This clonotype was observed many times. This chain uses TRBV6-1 with TRBJ2-3, with 11 bases matching TRBD2. CDR3 size: 16 residues. Germline lookup yields CDR1 MNHNS and CDR2 SASEGT. With V trimmed by 2 bases and J by 2 bases, 3 bases remained unmatched. The DNA for the CDR3 is TGTGCCAGCAGTGAACTAGCGGGAGGCGACACAGATACGCAGTATTTT. Amino acid sequence: CASSELAGGDTDTQYF.

This sequence joins TRBV7-9 and TRBJ2-1; 7 nucleotides align to TRBD2. Germline values: CDR1 SEHNR, CDR2 FQNEAQ (reference sequence). The V gene end was trimmed by 2 bases and the J gene end by 4 bases; junction bases not matched to a gene: 5. The CDR3 runs to 15 residues. The CDR3 loop reads CASSLRTAGYNEQFF. CDR3 nucleotide sequence: TGTGCCAGCAGCTTAAGAACAGCGGGATACAATGAGCAGTTCTTC.

V and J are TRBV14 and TRBJ2-6; D remains unclear. The V end lost 3 bases, the J end lost 0 bases, and 3 bases lay between the germline ends. CDR1 and CDR2 (germline): SGHDN, FVKESK. The CDR3 length is 14 residues. CDR3: CASSHASGANVLTF. The CDR3 DNA reads TGTGCCAGCAGCCACGCCTCTGGGGCCAACGTCCTGACTTTC.

This clonotype was seen at least ten times. The V gene is TRBV27, the J gene TRBJ2-1; D is possibly TRBD2 (6 bases). From germline, CDR1 is MNHEY and CDR2 SMNVEV (reference sequence). V lost 4 bases to trimming and J lost 4 bases, with 11 bases between them. The CDR3 totals 14 residues. The CDR3 DNA reads as TGTGCCAGCAGTTACGGAGGGCCGTACAATGAGCAGTTCTTC. Translated: CASSYGGPYNEQFF.

This clonotype has just a few counts. V and J are TRBV20-1 and TRBJ2-7, with D unresolved. There are 11 residues in the CDR3. The V end was cut by 4 bases, the J end by 1 base, with 5 bases between. Germline loops: CDR1 DFQATT, CDR2 SNEGSKA (reference sequence). The DNA for the CDR3 is TGCAGTGCTATCGAATCCTACGAGCAGTACTTC. Translation gives CSAIESYEQYF.